The source of this T cell receptor (beta chain) is a study of blood T cell repertoires in COVID-19. Across the study: Spain, Italy and the United States supplied samples that represented acute and convalescent COVID-19. The analysed material was cDNA or gDNA that came from T cells, B-cell-depleted T cells, or PBMCs.

In the original workflow: For nucleated cells, counts were estimated from reference gene primer amplification. TCRdb's copy holds only in-frame clones and misses some; the assay was immunoSEQ multiplex PCR. D and trimming come from the DNA, and the V and J calls and clone size come from that table. The sample includes about 13,000 clones, just under 80% of them seen just once. The ends were cut back, 6 bases at V and 4 bases at J, with 16 bases in the middle. CDR1 is LNHDA and CDR2 is SQIVND in the germline V gene (reference sequence). The CDR3 totals 14 residues. The receptor comes from a human donor in a cohort sampled during active COVID-19. Input material: peripheral blood. The chain links TRBV19 to TRBJ2-7; D may be TRBD1 (6 bases). For the CDR3, the DNA is TGTGCCAGTAGCACCGGGACAAGCGGATACGAGCAGTACTTC. Its protein product is CASSTGTSGYEQYF.